This T cell receptor (beta chain) was sequenced during a study of cytomegalovirus exposure and HLA in healthy donors. Only one count was recorded for this clone. This CDR3 contains 16 residues. Germline CDR1 is KGHSH and CDR2 is LQKENI. The V segment lost 6 bases and the J segment 4 bases; nucleotides outside the gene matches: 12. Sequencing was performed with immunoSEQ multiplex PCR; in TCRdb, only in-frame clones are kept and a portion is missing. The table shows roughly 90,000 clones, with 80% to 95% occurring only once. Sequencing used PBMCs. V usage is TRBV18 and J usage is TRBJ2-5; 9 bases agree with TRBD1. This sequence was found in a woman aged 25 to 39 in good health and CMV-seropositive. CDR3 nucleotides: TGTGCCAGCTCGCCAAATTACAGGGGGCGACTAGAGACCCAGTACTTC. Amino acid sequence: CASSPNYRGRLETQYF.